This TCR beta chain was sequenced in a study of PD-L1 blockade in urothelial cancer. Time point defined: pretreatment peripheral blood. The assay was immunoSEQ multiplex PCR, and TCRdb's table has in-frame clones only and misses some. Here the sample spans about 50,000 clones, around nine tenths being singletons. This CDR3 contains 17 residues. Germline CDR1 SGHTA, CDR2 FQGNSA. The trim removed 5 bases at V and 0 bases at J, leaving 6 bases unmatched. Sequenced material: PBMCs, taken around atezolizumab (anti-PD-L1) treatment. The genes are TRBV7-2 and TRBJ2-2; 10 positions agree with TRBD2. This receptor was identified in a woman aged 55-70 years with urothelial cancer. CDR3 sequence: CASSPSLAGANTGELFF. In DNA form, the CDR3 reads TGTGCCAGCAGCCCCAGCCTAGCGGGGGCGAACACCGGGGAGCTGTTTTTT.